This T cell receptor beta chain comes out of a study of T-cell reconstitution after alpha-beta-depleted transplantation in children. It was with unique molecular identifiers that the TCRbeta library was prepared. TCRdb re-derived calls from the PCR reads in MiXCR, one entry per CDR3 protein. The top ten hold approximately 1% of the sample, which has hundreds of thousands of distinct CDR3 sequences, 16% seen once. This clonotype was detected only a few times. Germline CDR1 and CDR2: SEHNR and FQNEAQ (reference sequence). The V and J ends lost 6 bases and 2 bases respectively, with 14 bases between them. CDR3 size: 15 residues.

The rearrangement uses TRBV7-9 and TRBJ2-1; D may be TRBD1 (6 bases). The sequence was collected from a human donor who donated a stem cell graft to a child with acute myeloid leukemia. Here the sequenced sample was PBMCs from the stem cell graft donor, taken from the stem cell graft. The CDR3 DNA is TGTGCCAGCAGGCCTACAGGGTTAGCCTACAATGAGCAGTTCTTC. Its translation: CASRPTGLAYNEQFF.